Listed here are 26 T cell receptor beta chains from one sample, sequenced in a study of cytomegalovirus exposure and HLA in healthy donors. Primers for the PCR totalled 60 Vbeta and 13 Jbeta. Generated by immunoSEQ multiplex PCR, the TCRdb table keeps only in-frame clones and is missing some. The table records fewer than 250,000 clones, roughly four fifths of them present only once. The source material was PBMCs. Every receptor here comes from a woman aged 25 to 39 in good health and CMV-seropositive.

This clone was seen just once. The chain combines TRBV6-5 with TRBJ1-1; 10 nucleotides match TRBD1. The V and J ends lost 4 bases and 1 base, in that order; junction bases with no gene match: 0. The CDR3 extends over 14 amino acids. Germline assignment: CDR1 MNHEY and CDR2 SVGAGI. CDR3 sequence: CASSWTGGNTEAFF. The CDR3 DNA sequence: TGTGCCAGCAGTTGGACAGGGGGGAACACTGAAGCTTTCTTT.

J is TRBJ1-5 and V is TRBV7-9; 11 bases agree with TRBD1. With 5 bases clipped from V and 6 bases from J, the junction kept 12 bases outside the gene matches. Per the germline V gene, CDR1 is SEHNR and CDR2 is FQNEAQ (reference sequence). There are 17 residues in the CDR3. In DNA form, the CDR3 reads TGTGCCAGCAGCCTTTCTACTGGGACAGGGGGGACTCAGCCCCAGCATTTT. It specifies CASSLSTGTGGTQPQHF.

The CDR3 loop reads CASSNGATYNYGYTF. DNA of the CDR3: TGTGCCAGTAGTAATGGGGCGACTTACAACTATGGCTACACCTTC. The chain uses TRBV19 and TRBJ1-2; D is possibly TRBD1 (5 bases). Looked up from germline, CDR1 is LNHDA and CDR2 is SQIVND (reference sequence). CDR3 length equals 15 residues. Trimming stripped 4 bases from V and 2 bases from J, with 14 bases between.

This rearrangement joins TRBV28 to TRBJ1-1, with D hard to call. Germline CDR1 is MDHEN and CDR2 is SYDVKM. There are 13 residues in the CDR3. V was clipped by 2 bases and J by 5 bases, with 9 bases between them. CDR3 bases: TGTGCCAGCAGTTTAACCTCGGGGACTGAAGCTTTCTTT. Translated, it gives CASSLTSGTEAFF.

V usage is TRBV28 and J usage is TRBJ2-1; TRBD2 aligns across 12 bases. J gave up 3 bases and V 4 bases, and 10 bases lay outside the gene matches. This CDR3 comprises 18 residues. The germline gives CDR1 MDHEN, CDR2 SYDVKM. The CDR3 is CASSYLAGGPEGYNEQFF. The DNA of the CDR3 is TGTGCCAGCAGTTACCTAGCGGGAGGGCCGGAAGGCTACAATGAGCAGTTCTTC.

This clone was found a few times. This sequence joins TRBV6-5 and TRBJ1-1; TRBD1 aligns across 7 bases. CDR1 is MNHEY and CDR2 is SVGAGI in the germline V gene. This CDR3 is 13 amino acids long. Trimming removed 5 bases from V and 4 bases from J; junction bases left unmatched: 4. In DNA form, the CDR3 reads TGTGCCAGCAGTCTAGGGGGCCTCACTGAAGCTTTCTTT. It encodes CASSLGGLTEAFF.

The chain couples TRBV7-9 to TRBJ2-4; D possibly corresponds to TRBD2 (5 bases). CDR1 is SEHNR and CDR2 is FQNEAQ in the germline V gene (reference sequence). V lost 0 bases to trimming and J lost 6 bases, with 6 bases between them. The CDR3 runs 13 residues. CDR3 coding DNA: TGTGCCAGCAGCTTAGCGGGAGTAAACATTCAGTACTTC. Protein sequence: CASSLAGVNIQYF.

The genes are TRBV5-6 and TRBJ2-7, with 8 bases identical to TRBD2. V shed 3 bases and J 3 bases; nucleotides not matched to a gene: 14. This CDR3 comprises 17 residues. Germline V CDR1 and CDR2: SGHDT, YYEEEE. The CDR3 sequence is CASSSVRREVPYYEQYF. DNA for the CDR3: TGTGCCAGCAGCTCGGTCCGGCGGGAGGTTCCCTACTACGAGCAGTACTTC.

The rearrangement links TRBV13 to TRBJ2-2; 9 nucleotides match TRBD2. Per germline, CDR1 PRHDT and CDR2 FYEKMQ (reference sequence). The length of the CDR3 is 17 residues. V was pared by 5 bases and J by 2 bases, with 9 bases of the junction left unmatched. CDR3 bases: TGTGCCAGCAGCCCCGCGGCGGGGGGGGAAAACACCGGGGAGCTGTTTTTT. It is translated as CASSPAAGGENTGELFF.

As concerns this clone: Within the sample, other DNA sequences also encode this same CDR3. This rearrangement joins TRBV9 to TRBJ2-1, with D unresolved. Trimming stripped 4 bases from V and 0 bases from J, with 5 bases between. Germline loops: CDR1 SGDLS, CDR2 YYNGEE. The CDR3 is 13 residues long. CDR3 DNA: TGTGCCAGCAGCTTGAGCTCCTACAATGAGCAGTTCTTC. It is translated as CASSLSSYNEQFF.

J is TRBJ2-2 and V is TRBV5-4, with 7 bases identical to TRBD2. With V trimmed by 0 bases and J by 7 bases, 9 bases remained unmatched. CDR3 size: 16 residues. Germline-derived CDR1 and CDR2 are SGHNT and YYREEE (reference sequence). The CDR3 loop reads CASSLAPSGDIGELFF. Here the CDR3 DNA reads TGTGCCAGCAGCTTGGCCCCTAGCGGAGACATCGGGGAGCTGTTTTTT.

CDR3 bases: TGTGCCAGCAGCTACGCCCCGAGGGGACTAGCAACAGATACGCAGTATTTT. It codes for CASSYAPRGLATDTQYF. The chain employs TRBV7-9 and TRBJ2-3; 9 bases are shared with TRBD2. The ends lost 4 bases at V and 3 bases at J; junction bases unmatched: 11. Germline CDR1 SEHNR, CDR2 FQNEAQ (reference sequence). The CDR3 is made up of 17 amino acids.

J is TRBJ1-2 and V is TRBV29-1, with 9 bases aligning to TRBD1. Germline CDR1 SQVTM, CDR2 ANQGSEA. V lost 7 bases to trimming and J lost 7 bases; unmatched junction nucleotides: 4. The CDR3 covers 11 residues. CDR3 nucleotide sequence: TGCAGCGCCGGGACAGGGTGTGGCTACACCTTC. This sequence encodes CSAGTGCGYTF.

J is TRBJ2-3 and V is TRBV5-6, with D perhaps TRBD1 (5 bases). V was shortened by 4 bases and J by 0 bases, with 9 bases between the two germline ends. This CDR3 spans 14 amino acids. CDR1 SGHDT and CDR2 YYEEEE come from the germline V gene. This chain's CDR3 is CASSQDISTDTQYF. The CDR3 DNA reads as TGTGCCAGCAGCCAGGACATAAGCACAGATACGCAGTATTTT. Drawing the rest from reference TRBV5-6 and TRBJ2-3, the complete variable domain is DAGVTQSPTHLIKTRGQQVTLRCSPKSGHDTVSWYQQALGQGPQFIFQYYEEEERQRGNFPDRFSGHQFPNYSSELNVNALLLGDSALYLCASSQDISTDTQYFGPGTRLTVL.

This clone has just a few counts. The rearrangement joins TRBV9 to TRBJ2-2; a possible D gene is TRBD2 (5 bases). V dropped 4 bases and J dropped 1 base, with 14 bases sitting between them. This CDR3 has 16 amino acids. Germline V gives CDR1 SGDLS, CDR2 YYNGEE. In nucleotides, the CDR3 is TGTGCCAGCAGCTCGCGGGTAGCCCTGAACACCGGGGAGCTGTTTTTT. Protein: CASSSRVALNTGELFF.

This clone was detected only once. The gene calls are TRBV5-4 and TRBJ1-3, with 9 bases identical to TRBD1. The J segment lost 7 bases and the V segment lost 4 bases, leaving 6 bases of the junction unmatched. Germline CDR1 is SGHNT and CDR2 is YYREEE (reference sequence). The CDR3 loop spans 14 amino acids. CDR3 loop: CASSVGTGWNTIYF. The CDR3 bases are TGTGCCAGCAGCGTAGGGACAGGGTGGAACACCATATATTTT.

The V gene is TRBV15, the J gene TRBJ2-1; 9 bases are shared with TRBD2. The germline V gene has CDR1 LNHNV and CDR2 YYDKDF (reference sequence). This CDR3 is built from 14 residues. V trimming: 8 bases; J trimming: 0 bases; junction bases outside the gene matches: 2. The CDR3 DNA reads as TGTGCCACCCTTAGCGGGAGCTCCTACAATGAGCAGTTCTTC. Translated: CATLSGSSYNEQFF.

This clone turned up a few times. The rearrangement joins TRBV19 to TRBJ2-5, with 8 bases identical to TRBD2. The J call may not be correct, given that the DNA end is closer to TRBJ2-7. Germline V CDR1 and CDR2: LNHDA, SQIVND (reference sequence). The CDR3 sequence is 14 residues long. CDR3 region: CASYSGGPVHEQYF. CDR3 coding DNA: TGTGCCAGCTACAGCGGGGGACCCGTCCACGAGCAGTACTTC.

Only a few counts were recorded for this clone. This rearrangement joins TRBV5-4 to TRBJ2-5; TRBD1 matches 9 bases. The V gene end was trimmed by 0 bases and the J gene end by 4 bases; junction bases not matched to a gene: 13. Germline V gene sequence: CDR1 SGHNT, CDR2 YYREEE (reference sequence). The CDR3 extends over 18 amino acids. CDR3 DNA sequence: TGTGCCAGCAGCTTGGACGTGACAGGGGGGACAAGTCGAGAGACCCAGTACTTC. Translating it yields CASSLDVTGGTSRETQYF.

The chain combines TRBV18 with TRBJ2-2; tentatively, D is TRBD2 (6 bases). V gave up 3 bases and J gave up 7 bases, with 18 bases separating them. Germline-derived CDR1 and CDR2 are KGHSH and LQKENI. This CDR3 is built from 16 residues. The CDR3 nucleotides read TGTGCCAGCTCACCCACCTTCGGAGGGGCTAACGGGGAGCTGTTTTTT. Translated, it gives CASSPTFGGANGELFF.

The table lists this clone with a few counts. This rearrangement joins TRBV7-2 to TRBJ2-3, with D perhaps matching TRBD2 (6 bases). Trimming left V 1 base short and J 2 bases short, with 19 bases between. The CDR3 has 18 amino acids. Germline V gene lookup returns CDR1 SGHTA and CDR2 FQGNSA. The CDR3 is CASSLVLGEEEATDTQYF. CDR3 in DNA: TGTGCCAGCAGCTTAGTTCTTGGGGAGGAGGAGGCCACAGATACGCAGTATTTT. Using reference TRBV7-2 and TRBJ2-3 for the parts outside the CDR3, the full variable domain is GAGVSQSPSNKVTEKGKDVELRCDPISGHTALYWYRQSLGQGLEFLIYFQGNSAPDKSGLPSDRFSAERTGGSVSTLTIQRTQQEDSAVYLCASSLVLGEEEATDTQYFGPGTRLTVL.

The chain carries TRBV2 and TRBJ1-5, with a weak D call TRBD1 (5 bases). Deletions cut 2 bases from V and 4 bases from J, with 12 bases between. Germline loops: CDR1 SNHLY, CDR2 FYNNEI. This CDR3 has 15 residues. CDR3 sequence reads: CASSEQGTPNQPQHF. The CDR3 nucleotides are TGTGCCAGCAGTGAACAAGGGACTCCAAATCAGCCCCAGCATTTT.

The gene calls are TRBV6-1 and TRBJ1-1; D remains unclear. This CDR3 spans 13 amino acids. V was trimmed by 5 bases and J by 2 bases, leaving 9 bases between them. Germline-derived CDR1 and CDR2 are MNHNS and SASEGT. The CDR3 DNA follows: TGTGCCAGCAGTCGGACGGGAAACACTGAAGCTTTCTTT. Residues: CASSRTGNTEAFF.

This clone was recorded once. The chain employs TRBV28 and TRBJ1-6, with 7 bases identical to TRBD1. The germline CDR1 and CDR2 sequences are MDHEN and SYDVKM. The CDR3 totals 16 residues. V shed 7 bases and J 0 bases; nucleotides not matched to a gene: 6. The CDR3 loop is CASKQTGSSYNSPLHF. The CDR3 DNA reads as TGTGCCAGCAAGCAGACAGGGAGCTCCTATAATTCACCCCTCCACTTT.

The CDR3 DNA sequence: TGTGCCAGCAGCTTATCAGGAATTCCCTACGAGCAGTACTTC. It is translated as CASSLSGIPYEQYF. This chain links TRBV7-9 with TRBJ2-7, with D unresolved. CDR3 size: 14 residues. CDR1 is SEHNR and CDR2 is FQNEAQ in the germline V gene (reference sequence). Trimming removed 2 bases from V and 2 bases from J, with 10 bases in between. Full variable domain (rest looked up from reference TRBV7-9 and TRBJ2-7): DTGVSQNPRHKITKRGQNVTFRCDPISEHNRLYWYRQTLGQGPEFLTYFQNEAQLEKSRLLSDRFSAERPKGSFSTLEIQRTEQGDSAMYLCASSLSGIPYEQYFGPGTRLTVT.

The chain combines TRBV11-2 with TRBJ1-2; no clear D. The V end lost 2 bases, the J end lost 8 bases, and 21 bases lay between the germline ends. CDR1 is SGHAT and CDR2 is FQNNGV in the germline V gene. This CDR3 has 16 amino acids. CDR3 sequence: CASSLNNMFNPSGYTF. CDR3 nucleotide sequence: TGTGCCAGCAGCTTAAATAACATGTTCAATCCCTCCGGCTACACCTTC.